This T cell receptor beta chain was identified in a study of cytomegalovirus exposure and HLA in healthy donors. There are 12 residues in the CDR3. V was cut by 7 bases and J by 2 bases, with 9 bases left in between. Germline CDR1 and CDR2: SQVTM and ANQGSEA. The PCR contained 60 Vbeta and 13 Jbeta primers. Sequencing was performed with immunoSEQ multiplex PCR; in TCRdb, only in-frame clones are kept and a portion is missing. In all, the sample yields 60,000 to 85,000 clones. The sequenced sample consisted of PBMCs. The genes are TRBV29-1 and TRBJ1-3; D uncertain. This clonotype originated in a man aged 45 to 65 in good health and CMV-seropositive. CDR3 coding DNA: TGCAGCGCCTATCTCCCTGGAAACACCATATATTTT. It translates to CSAYLPGNTIYF.